The rows below give T cell receptor beta chains drawn from one sample of a study of cytomegalovirus exposure and HLA in healthy donors. Using immunoSEQ multiplex PCR, the repertoire was profiled, and TCRdb retains in-frame clones only, with some absent. The profile shows approximately 100,000 clones, roughly two thirds of them singletons. Source material: PBMCs. The receptors here all came from a female donor in good health and CMV-seronegative. CDR3s include the opening cysteine and the closing phenylalanine or tryptophan. Fields, in order: clone size, V gene, J gene, D gene, CDR3 DNA, CDR3 protein. The D gene is left open where the match is weak. Clone size is shown for a subset of rows, as once, few, many or a class of expanded clone.

size: -; V: TRBV28; J: TRBJ1-2; D: TRBD1; DNA: TGTGCCAGCAGTGCCCCCGGGACAGGGTCGTATGGCTACACCTTC; CDR3: CASSAPGTGSYGYTF
size: -; V: TRBV29-1; J: TRBJ1-1; D: -; DNA: TGCAGCGTTGAACCCGCGTCCGCTTTCTTT; CDR3: CSVEPASAFF
size: -; V: TRBV7-9; J: TRBJ1-1; D: TRBD1; DNA: TGTGCCAGCAGCCCACAAGGGACAGGGAACACTGAAGCTTTCTTT; CDR3: CASSPQGTGNTEAFF
size: -; V: TRBV9; J: TRBJ2-3; D: TRBD2; DNA: TGTGCCAGCAGCGCCACTAGCGGGGGGGCACATACGCAGTATTTT; CDR3: CASSATSGGAHTQYF
size: -; V: TRBV6-4; J: TRBJ1-5; D: TRBD1; DNA: TGTGCCAGCAGCCCGGACAGGGGACAGCCCCAGCATTTT; CDR3: CASSPDRGQPQHF
size: once; V: TRBV4-1; J: TRBJ2-3; D: -; DNA: TGCGCCAGCAGCCAAGGAACAGGGAGCGGCACAGATACGCAGTATTTT; CDR3: CASSQGTGSGTDTQYF
size: -; V: TRBV11-3; J: TRBJ1-1; D: -; DNA: TGTGCCAGCAGAGACCGGAGCCAGCGGAACACTGAAGCTTTCTTT; CDR3: CASRDRSQRNTEAFF
size: -; V: TRBV6-5; J: TRBJ2-7; D: TRBD1; DNA: TGTGCCAGCAGTTACCGGGACAGGGGGTCCTACGAGCAGTACTTC; CDR3: CASSYRDRGSYEQYF
size: -; V: TRBV7-2; J: TRBJ2-1; D: TRBD2; DNA: TGTGCCAGCAGCTCCGCCGGACTAGCGGGAGAAAATGAGCAGTTCTTC; CDR3: CASSSAGLAGENEQFF
size: -; V: TRBV9; J: TRBJ2-3; D: -; DNA: TGTGCCAGCAGCGTAGGTGGTAGCGGAAGCACAGATACGCAGTATTTT; CDR3: CASSVGGSGSTDTQYF
size: -; V: TRBV5-1; J: TRBJ2-7; D: TRBD1; DNA: TGCGCCAGCAGCTTGGTTACAGGGGGTCTGTACGAGCAGTACTTC; CDR3: CASSLVTGGLYEQYF
size: -; V: TRBV19; J: TRBJ1-1; D: -; DNA: TGTGCCAGTAGTTTCGTATCTATGAACACTGAAGCTTTCTTT; CDR3: CASSFVSMNTEAFF
size: -; V: TRBV7-9; J: TRBJ2-7; D: TRBD1; DNA: TGTGCCAGCAGCCCCCCATTGGGACAGGGGGGCGAGCAGTACTTC; CDR3: CASSPPLGQGGEQYF
size: -; V: TRBV2; J: TRBJ1-2; D: -; DNA: TGTGCCAGCAGTGAACGCGGAGCTGCTAACTATGGCTACACCTTC; CDR3: CASSERGAANYGYTF
size: -; V: TRBV6-6; J: TRBJ2-2; D: TRBD2; DNA: TGTGCCAGCAGTTACCTGGGACTAGCGGAAACCGGGGAGCTGTTTTTT; CDR3: CASSYLGLAETGELFF
size: -; V: TRBV4-2; J: TRBJ1-4; D: TRBD1; DNA: TGTGCCAGCAGCCAAGCGGGACAGGGGGACGAAAAACTGTTTTTT; CDR3: CASSQAGQGDEKLFF
size: -; V: TRBV19; J: TRBJ2-3; D: TRBD1; DNA: TGTGCCAGTAGTCCCCGGACAGGTATTTGGGGCACAGATACGCAGTATTTT; CDR3: CASSPRTGIWGTDTQYF
size: -; V: TRBV19; J: TRBJ2-1; D: -; DNA: TGTGCCAGTACCCCAGATTACAATGAGCAGTTCTTC; CDR3: CASTPDYNEQFF
size: few; V: TRBV18; J: TRBJ1-2; D: -; DNA: TGTGCCAGCTCACCTCAGGACAGCGATAACTATGGCTACACCTTC; CDR3: CASSPQDSDNYGYTF
size: few; V: TRBV29-1; J: TRBJ2-2; D: -; DNA: TGCAGCGTTGAATCGGGTTCCGGGGAGCTGTTTTTT; CDR3: CSVESGSGELFF
size: -; V: TRBV7-2; J: TRBJ2-5; D: TRBD1; DNA: TGTGCCAGCAGCATTGGACAGGGCCAAGAGACCCAGTACTTC; CDR3: CASSIGQGQETQYF
size: once; V: TRBV15; J: TRBJ1-4; D: -; DNA: TGTGCCACCAGCAGAGATCGCGGGGGACTTAATGAAAAACTGTTTTTT; CDR3: CATSRDRGGLNEKLFF
size: medium-sized; V: TRBV19; J: TRBJ1-2; D: -; DNA: TGTGCCAGTAGTATAGACTGGCAGGTAGATGGCTACACCTTC; CDR3: CASSIDWQVDGYTF
size: -; V: TRBV2; J: TRBJ1-2; D: TRBD1; DNA: TGTGCCAGCAGCCAAACCGACAGGGTTGATGGCTACACCTTC; CDR3: CASSQTDRVDGYTF
size: -; V: TRBV4-1; J: TRBJ1-1; D: -; DNA: TGCGCCAGCAGCCAAGGAGGTAATGAAGCTTTCTTT; CDR3: CASSQGGNEAFF
size: -; V: TRBV5-1; J: TRBJ1-5; D: -; DNA: TGCGCCAGCAGCTTGTCAGGGATTAGCAATCAGCCCCAGCATTTT; CDR3: CASSLSGISNQPQHF
size: -; V: TRBV7-2; J: TRBJ2-7; D: TRBD2; DNA: TGTGCCAGCAGCTCCCCGGCGGGGGGCTCCTACGAGCAGTACTTC; CDR3: CASSSPAGGSYEQYF
size: few; V: TRBV6-5; J: TRBJ2-1; D: TRBD2; DNA: TGTGCCAGCAGCATTAGCGGGAGCTCCTACAATGAGCAGTTCTTC; CDR3: CASSISGSSYNEQFF
size: -; V: TRBV5-8; J: TRBJ2-1; D: TRBD2; DNA: TGTGCCAGCAGCTTGGGGTGGGCGGGAGTGATCAATGAGCAGTTCTTC; CDR3: CASSLGWAGVINEQFF
size: -; V: TRBV25-1; J: TRBJ2-5; D: -; DNA: TGTGCCAGCAGTGAACGCGGGGATAGTCTAACCCAGTACTTC; CDR3: CASSERGDSLTQYF
size: -; V: TRBV5-8; J: TRBJ1-5; D: -; DNA: TGTGCCAGCAGCTTGGGCGGCCCGCAGCATTTT; CDR3: CASSLGGPQHF
size: -; V: TRBV25-1; J: TRBJ2-3; D: TRBD2; DNA: TGTGCCAGCAGTGTTAGCGGGGGGGCCGGCACAGATACGCAGTATTTT; CDR3: CASSVSGGAGTDTQYF
size: once; V: TRBV7-2; J: TRBJ2-3; D: -; DNA: TGTGCCAGCAGTTTTTACACAGATACGCAGTATTTT; CDR3: CASSFYTDTQYF
size: -; V: TRBV28; J: TRBJ2-7; D: TRBD2; DNA: TGTGCCAGCAGTTTGACTAGCGGGAGGAGCGAGCAGTACTTC; CDR3: CASSLTSGRSEQYF